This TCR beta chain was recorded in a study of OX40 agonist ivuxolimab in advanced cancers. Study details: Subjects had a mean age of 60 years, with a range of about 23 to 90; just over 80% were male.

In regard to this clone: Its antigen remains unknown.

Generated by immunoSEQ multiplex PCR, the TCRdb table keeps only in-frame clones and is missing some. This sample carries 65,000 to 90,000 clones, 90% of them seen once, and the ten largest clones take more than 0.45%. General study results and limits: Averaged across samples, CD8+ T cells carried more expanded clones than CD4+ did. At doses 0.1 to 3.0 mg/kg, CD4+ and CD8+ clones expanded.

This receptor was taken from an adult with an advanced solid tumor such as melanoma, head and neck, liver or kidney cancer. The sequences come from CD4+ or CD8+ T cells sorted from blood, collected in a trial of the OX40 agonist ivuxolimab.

Here the CDR3 reads CASSSPSATTYEQYF. Written as DNA, the CDR3 is TGTGCCAGCAGTTCCCCTAGCGCAACCACCTACGAGCAGTACTTC. The chain uses TRBV6-6 and TRBJ2-7; a weak D match, TRBD2 (6 bases). Per the germline V gene, CDR1 is MNHNY and CDR2 is SVGAGI (reference sequence). Deletions cut 4 bases from V and 2 bases from J, with 15 bases between. The CDR3 contains 15 residues.